This T cell receptor beta chain was retrieved from a study of T cell responses to AZD1222 COVID-19 vaccine. With regard to this clone: Its antigen is not known.

The germline V gene has CDR1 SGHNT and CDR2 YYREEE (reference sequence). CDR3 length: 15 residues. The ends were cut back, 2 bases at V and 5 bases at J, with 13 bases in the middle. Whole-study findings and limits: The sample set comprised mostly white British donors with more females, and clonal diversity was possibly underestimated.

Produced via immunoSEQ multiplex PCR; TCRdb's table is partial and in-frame only. The table lists more than 120,000 clones, nearly 90% of them singletons. The receptor was derived from an adult who received the MenACWY meningococcal vaccine as a control. This chain connects TRBV5-4 to TRBJ2-2, with a weak D call TRBD2 (6 bases). The sequencing used peripheral blood, collected 28 days after the second dose of the MenACWY control vaccine. The chain's CDR3 is CASSFIAEGTGELFF. The CDR3 DNA sequence: TGTGCCAGCAGCTTTATAGCGGAGGGGACCGGGGAGCTGTTTTTT. Full variable domain (remainder filled in from reference TRBV5-4 and TRBJ2-2): ETGVTQSPTHLIKTRGQQVTLRCSSQSGHNTVSWYQQALGQGPQFIFQYYREEENGRGNFPPRFSGLQFPNYSSELNVNALELDDSALYLCASSFIAEGTGELFFGEGSRLTVL.